The 9 T cell receptor beta chains below were found in one sample sequenced in a study of CD8 T cells in Susac syndrome. Random hexamers were used to reverse transcribe an amount of roughly 0.5 to 1 ug RNA. TCRdb redid the calling of the immunoSEQ multiplex PCR reads with MiXCR, one entry per CDR3 protein. The repertoire holds approximately 25,000 distinct CDR3 sequences, roughly 93% seen once, with 0.63% in the top ten. Material for sequencing was CD8+ T cells from PBMCs. These receptors came from a human donor with Susac syndrome.

The chain has TRBV6-5 and TRBJ2-7, with D possibly TRBD2 on 5 matching bases. Germline assignment: CDR1 MNHEY and CDR2 SVGAGI. The CDR3 runs to 15 residues. V was shortened by 5 bases and J by 5 bases, with 19 bases between the two germline ends. CDR3 coding DNA: TGTGCCAGCAGTCTCCCCGGTGAGCTAGCAGACGAGCAGTACTTC. Translated: CASSLPGELADEQYF.

This clonotype has a handful of counts. J is TRBJ2-7 and V is TRBV28, with TRBD1 matching 9 bases. This CDR3 comprises 16 residues. V trimming: 3 bases; J trimming: 5 bases; junction bases outside the gene matches: 11. Germline CDR1 reads MDHEN; CDR2 reads SYDVKM. CDR3 DNA: TGTGCCAGCAGTTTCCTTTCCGGGACAGGGTTTCACGAGCAGTACTTC. It encodes CASSFLSGTGFHEQYF.

This sequence joins TRBV6-5 and TRBJ1-1, with TRBD1 as a possible D gene (5 bases). The CDR3 spans 12 residues. The germline V gene encodes CDR1 MNHEY and CDR2 SVGAGI. Trimming removed 2 bases at V and 5 bases at J, with 6 bases between. The CDR3 reads CASSYGGTEAFF. CDR3 sequence (DNA): TGTGCCAGCAGTTACGGGGGGACTGAAGCTTTCTTT.

The CDR3 nucleotides read TGCGCCAGCAGCACCCGCCCCAACGACAGGGGGTACGAGCAGTACTTC. Protein sequence: CASSTRPNDRGYEQYF. This chain links TRBV4-1 with TRBJ2-7; 9 bases are a match to TRBD1. Germline-derived CDR1 and CDR2 are MGHRA and YSYEKL. The ends lost 5 bases at V and 4 bases at J; junction bases unmatched: 12. This CDR3 is built from 16 residues.

The rearrangement links TRBV7-2 to TRBJ1-1; weak D call: TRBD1 (5 bases). Germline loops: CDR1 SGHTA, CDR2 FQGNSA. This CDR3 has 16 residues. V lost 3 bases and J lost 1, with 15 bases in between. The CDR3 is CASSLGIGGGNTEAFF. The CDR3 DNA is TGTGCCAGCAGCTTGGGAATCGGTGGGGGGAACACTGAAGCTTTCTTT.

This chain connects TRBV12-3 or TRBV12-4 to TRBJ2-1, with D maybe TRBD2 (6 bases). Trimming left V 7 bases short and J 10 bases short, with 11 bases between. This CDR3 spans 11 amino acids. CDR3 protein: CASITGVEQFF. In DNA form, the CDR3 reads TGTGCCAGCATAACGGGGGTGGAGCAGTTCTTC.

The chain links TRBV5-6 to TRBJ2-1, with D possibly matching TRBD1 (6 bases). Trimming removed 7 bases from V and 2 bases from J, with 16 bases in between. The CDR3 extends over 15 amino acids. Germline assignment: CDR1 SGHDT and CDR2 YYEEEE. The CDR3 loop reads CASSHENRAYNEQFF. CDR3 in DNA: TGTGCCAGCTCTCATGAGAACAGGGCCTACAATGAGCAGTTCTTC.

The rearrangement uses TRBV29-1 and TRBJ2-1; D gene ambiguous. The germline V gene encodes CDR1 SQVTM and CDR2 ANQGSEA. V was trimmed by 5 bases and J by 6 bases, leaving 11 bases between them. The CDR3 is made up of 12 amino acids. This CDR3 reads CSVQNYSNEQFF. The CDR3 DNA reads TGCAGCGTTCAAAATTACTCCAATGAGCAGTTCTTC.

This chain uses TRBV7-8 with TRBJ1-4; D is uncertain. With 1 base removed from V and 4 bases from J, the gap between germline ends came to 10 bases. The germline CDR1 and CDR2 sequences are SGHVS and FQNEAQ. The CDR3 is 15 residues long. The CDR3 sequence: CASSLVLGFNEKLFF. The CDR3 DNA sequence: TGTGCCAGCAGCTTAGTTCTGGGTTTTAATGAAAAACTGTTTTTT.